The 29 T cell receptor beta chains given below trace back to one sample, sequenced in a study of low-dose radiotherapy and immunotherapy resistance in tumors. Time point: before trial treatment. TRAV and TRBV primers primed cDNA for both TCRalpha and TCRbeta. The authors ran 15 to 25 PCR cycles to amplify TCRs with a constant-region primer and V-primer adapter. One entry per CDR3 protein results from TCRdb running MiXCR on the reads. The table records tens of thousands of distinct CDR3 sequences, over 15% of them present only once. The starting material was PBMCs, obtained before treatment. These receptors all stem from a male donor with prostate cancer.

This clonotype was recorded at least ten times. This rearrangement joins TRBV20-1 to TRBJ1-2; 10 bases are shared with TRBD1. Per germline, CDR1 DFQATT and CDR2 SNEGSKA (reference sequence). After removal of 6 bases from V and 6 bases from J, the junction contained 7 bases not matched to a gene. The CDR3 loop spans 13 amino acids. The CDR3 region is CSADSTGGDGYTF. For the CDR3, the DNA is TGCAGTGCGGACTCGACAGGGGGCGATGGCTACACCTTC.

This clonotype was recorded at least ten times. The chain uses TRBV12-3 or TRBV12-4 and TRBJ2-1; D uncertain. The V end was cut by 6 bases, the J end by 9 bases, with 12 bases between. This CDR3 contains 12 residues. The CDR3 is CASRYPLGEQFF. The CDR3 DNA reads TGTGCCAGCAGGTACCCCTTAGGTGAGCAGTTCTTC.

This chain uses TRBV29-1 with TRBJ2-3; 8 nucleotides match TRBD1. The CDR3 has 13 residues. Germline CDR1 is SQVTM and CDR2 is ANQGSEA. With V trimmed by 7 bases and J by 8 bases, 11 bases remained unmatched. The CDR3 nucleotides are TGCAGCGCTCCGGGACAGGAAAGGGTTACGCAGTATTTT. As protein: CSAPGQERVTQYF.

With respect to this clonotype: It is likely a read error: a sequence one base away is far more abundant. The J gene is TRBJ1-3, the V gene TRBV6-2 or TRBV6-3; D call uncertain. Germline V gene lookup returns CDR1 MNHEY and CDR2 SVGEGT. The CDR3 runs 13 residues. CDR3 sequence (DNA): TGTGCCAGCAGTTACAAGGAAGGGAACATCATATATTTT. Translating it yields CASSYKEGNIIYF.

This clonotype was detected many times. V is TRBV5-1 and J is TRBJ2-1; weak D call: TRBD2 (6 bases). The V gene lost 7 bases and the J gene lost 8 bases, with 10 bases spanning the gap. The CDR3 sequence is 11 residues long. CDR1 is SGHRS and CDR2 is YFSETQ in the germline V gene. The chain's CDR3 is CASRREDEQFF. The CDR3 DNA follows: TGCGCCAGCCGCAGGGAGGATGAGCAGTTCTTC. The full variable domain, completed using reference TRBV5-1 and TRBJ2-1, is KAGVTQTPRYLIKTRGQQVTLSCSPISGHRSVSWYQQTPGQGLQFLFEYFSETQRNKGNFPGRFSGRQFSNSRSEMNVSTLELGDSALYLCASRREDEQFFGPGTRLTVL.

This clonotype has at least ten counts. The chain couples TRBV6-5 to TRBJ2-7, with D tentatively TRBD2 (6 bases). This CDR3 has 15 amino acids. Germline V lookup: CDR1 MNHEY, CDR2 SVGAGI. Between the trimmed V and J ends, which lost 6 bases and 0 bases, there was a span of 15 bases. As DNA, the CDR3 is TGTGCCAGCAGATCCGGGACTGCGAGCTCCTACGAGCAGTACTTC. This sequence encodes CASRSGTASSYEQYF.

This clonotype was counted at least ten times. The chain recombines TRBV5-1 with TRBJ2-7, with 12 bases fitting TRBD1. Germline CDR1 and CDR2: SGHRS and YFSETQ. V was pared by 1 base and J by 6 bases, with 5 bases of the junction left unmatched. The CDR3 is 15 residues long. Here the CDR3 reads CASSLIGTGGSEQYF. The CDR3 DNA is TGCGCCAGCAGCTTGATTGGGACAGGGGGCTCCGAGCAGTACTTC.

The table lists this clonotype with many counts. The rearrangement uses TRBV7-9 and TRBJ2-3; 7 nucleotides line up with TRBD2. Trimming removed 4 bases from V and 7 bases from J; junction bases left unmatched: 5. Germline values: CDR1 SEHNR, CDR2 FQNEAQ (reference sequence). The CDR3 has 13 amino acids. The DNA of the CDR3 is TGTGCCAGCAGCTCCACGGGACTATATACGCAGTATTTT. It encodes CASSSTGLYTQYF.

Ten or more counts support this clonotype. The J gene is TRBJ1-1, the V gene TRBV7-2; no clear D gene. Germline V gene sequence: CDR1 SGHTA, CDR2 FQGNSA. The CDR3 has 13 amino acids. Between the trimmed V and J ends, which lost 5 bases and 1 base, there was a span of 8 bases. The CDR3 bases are TGTGCCAGCAGCATATACAGGAACACTGAAGCTTTCTTT. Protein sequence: CASSIYRNTEAFF. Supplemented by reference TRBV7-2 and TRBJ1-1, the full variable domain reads GAGVSQSPSNKVTEKGKDVELRCDPISGHTALYWYRQSLGQGLEFLIYFQGNSAPDKSGLPSDRFSAERTGGSVSTLTIQRTQQEDSAVYLCASSIYRNTEAFFGQGTRLTVV.

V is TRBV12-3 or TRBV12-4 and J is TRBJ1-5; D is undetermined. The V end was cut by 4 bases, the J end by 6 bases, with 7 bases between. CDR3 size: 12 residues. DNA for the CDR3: TGTGCCAGCAGTTGGGCGGTTCAGCCCCAGCATTTT. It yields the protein CASSWAVQPQHF.

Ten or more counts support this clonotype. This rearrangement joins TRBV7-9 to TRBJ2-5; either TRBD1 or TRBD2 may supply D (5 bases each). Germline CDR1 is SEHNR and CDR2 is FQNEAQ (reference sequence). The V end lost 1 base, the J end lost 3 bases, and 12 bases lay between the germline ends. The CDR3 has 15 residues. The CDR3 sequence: CASSLVGVREETQYF. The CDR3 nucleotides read TGTGCCAGCAGCTTAGTGGGGGTTAGGGAAGAGACCCAGTACTTC.

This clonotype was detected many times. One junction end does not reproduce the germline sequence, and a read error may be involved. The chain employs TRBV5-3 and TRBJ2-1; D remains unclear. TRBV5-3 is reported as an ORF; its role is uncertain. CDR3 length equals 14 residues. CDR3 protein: CASSLMGNVNEQFF. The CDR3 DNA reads TGTGCCAGCAGCTTAATGGGGAATGTGAATGAGCAGTTCTTC.

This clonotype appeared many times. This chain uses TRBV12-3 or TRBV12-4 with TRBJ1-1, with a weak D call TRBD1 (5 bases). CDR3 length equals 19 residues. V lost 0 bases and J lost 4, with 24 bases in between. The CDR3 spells CASSLAPRRARGVSTEAFF. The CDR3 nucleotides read TGTGCCAGCAGTTTAGCCCCCCGCAGGGCGCGGGGTGTTAGCACTGAAGCTTTCTTT.

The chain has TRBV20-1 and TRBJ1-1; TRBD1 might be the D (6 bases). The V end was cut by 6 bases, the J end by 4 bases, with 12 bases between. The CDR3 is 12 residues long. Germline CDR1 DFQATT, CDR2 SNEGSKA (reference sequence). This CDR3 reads CSAPGAVTEAFF. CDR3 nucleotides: TGCAGTGCACCAGGGGCGGTCACTGAAGCTTTCTTT.

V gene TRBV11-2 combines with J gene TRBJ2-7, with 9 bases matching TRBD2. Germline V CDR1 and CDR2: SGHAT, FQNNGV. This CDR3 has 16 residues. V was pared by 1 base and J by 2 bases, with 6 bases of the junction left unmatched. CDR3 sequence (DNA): TGTGCCAGCAGCTTAGCGAGCGGGGGGCTCCCCTACGAGCAGTACTTC. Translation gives CASSLASGGLPYEQYF.

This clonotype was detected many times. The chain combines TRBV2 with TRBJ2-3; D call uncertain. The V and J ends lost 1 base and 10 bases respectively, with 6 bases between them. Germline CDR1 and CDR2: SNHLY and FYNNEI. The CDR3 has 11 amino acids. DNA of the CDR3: TGTGCCAGCAGTGAAGAGGGATCGCAGTATTTT. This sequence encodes CASSEEGSQYF.

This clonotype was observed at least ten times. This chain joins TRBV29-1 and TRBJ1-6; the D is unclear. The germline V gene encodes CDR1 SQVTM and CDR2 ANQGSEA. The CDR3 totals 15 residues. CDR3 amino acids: CREDPSSSYNSPLHF. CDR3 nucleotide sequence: TGCAGGGAGGACCCCTCCAGCTCCTATAATTCACCCCTCCACTTT.

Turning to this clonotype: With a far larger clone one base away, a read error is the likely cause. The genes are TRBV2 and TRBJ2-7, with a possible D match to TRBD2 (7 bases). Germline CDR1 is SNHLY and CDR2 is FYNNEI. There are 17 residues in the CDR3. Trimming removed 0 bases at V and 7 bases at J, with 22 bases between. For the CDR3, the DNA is TGTGCCAGCAGTGAAGCGCTTCATCGGGGGGCCTACAATGAGCAGTACTTC. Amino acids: CASSEALHRGAYNEQYF.

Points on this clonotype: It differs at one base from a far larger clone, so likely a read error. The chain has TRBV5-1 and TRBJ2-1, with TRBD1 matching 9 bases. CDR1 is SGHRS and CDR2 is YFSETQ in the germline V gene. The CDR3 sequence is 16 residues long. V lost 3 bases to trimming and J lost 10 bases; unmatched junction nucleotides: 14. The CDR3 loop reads CASSSRAGTGIHEQFF. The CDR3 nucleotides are TGCGCCAGCAGCTCGCGGGCCGGGACAGGGATACACGAGCAGTTCTTC.

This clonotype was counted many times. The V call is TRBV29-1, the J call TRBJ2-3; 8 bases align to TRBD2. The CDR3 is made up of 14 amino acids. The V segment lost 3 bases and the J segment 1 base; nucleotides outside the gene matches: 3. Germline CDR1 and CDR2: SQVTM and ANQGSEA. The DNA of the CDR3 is TGCAGCGTTGAGATCGGGAGGGGCACAGATACGCAGTATTTT. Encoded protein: CSVEIGRGTDTQYF.

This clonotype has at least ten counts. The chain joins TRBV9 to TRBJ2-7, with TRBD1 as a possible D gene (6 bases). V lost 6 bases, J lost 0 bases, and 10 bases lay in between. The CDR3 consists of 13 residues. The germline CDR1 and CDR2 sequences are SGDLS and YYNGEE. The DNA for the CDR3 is TGTGCCAGCAACAGGGCCCCCTCCTACGAGCAGTACTTC. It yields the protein CASNRAPSYEQYF.

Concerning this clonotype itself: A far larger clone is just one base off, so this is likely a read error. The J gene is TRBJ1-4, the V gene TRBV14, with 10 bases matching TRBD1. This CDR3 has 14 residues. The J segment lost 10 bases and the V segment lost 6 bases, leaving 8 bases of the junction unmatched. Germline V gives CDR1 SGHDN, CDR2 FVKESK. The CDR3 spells CASRFGQGEGKLFF. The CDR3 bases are TGTGCCAGCAGGTTTGGACAGGGGGAGGGAAAACTGTTTTTT.

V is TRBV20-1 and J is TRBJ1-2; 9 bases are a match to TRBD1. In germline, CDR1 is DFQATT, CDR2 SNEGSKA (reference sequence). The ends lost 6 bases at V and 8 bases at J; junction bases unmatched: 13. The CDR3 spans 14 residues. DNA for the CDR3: TGCAGTGCAGGACAGGGGCCGCGGGTCGGCGGCTACACCTTC. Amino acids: CSAGQGPRVGGYTF.

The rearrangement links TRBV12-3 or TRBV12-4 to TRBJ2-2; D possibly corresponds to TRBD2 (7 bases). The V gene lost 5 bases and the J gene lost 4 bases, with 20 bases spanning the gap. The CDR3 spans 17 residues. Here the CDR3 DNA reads TGTGCCAGCAGTCCGGCCCGGGGGGCCCTAAGCACCGGGGAGCTGTTTTTT. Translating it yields CASSPARGALSTGELFF.

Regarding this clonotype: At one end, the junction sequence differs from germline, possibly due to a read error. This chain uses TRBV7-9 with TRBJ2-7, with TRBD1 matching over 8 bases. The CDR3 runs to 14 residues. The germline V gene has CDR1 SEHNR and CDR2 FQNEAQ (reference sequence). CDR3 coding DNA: TGTGCCAGCACCCCCCGGGGGACAGGCTACGAGCAGTATTTC. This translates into CASTPRGTGYEQYF. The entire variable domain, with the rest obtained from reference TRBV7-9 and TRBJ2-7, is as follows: DTGVSQNPRHKITKRGQNVTFRCDPISEHNRLYWYRQTLGQGPEFLTYFQNEAQLEKSRLLSDRFSAERPKGSFSTLEIQRTEQGDSAMYLCASTPRGTGYEQYFGPGTRLTVT.

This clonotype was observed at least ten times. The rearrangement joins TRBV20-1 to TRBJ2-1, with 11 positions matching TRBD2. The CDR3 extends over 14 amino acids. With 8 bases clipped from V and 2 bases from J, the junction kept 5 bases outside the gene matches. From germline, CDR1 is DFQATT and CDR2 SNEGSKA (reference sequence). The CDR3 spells CSFSGGGTYNEQFF. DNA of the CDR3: TGCAGTTTTAGCGGGGGGGGGACCTACAATGAGCAGTTCTTC.

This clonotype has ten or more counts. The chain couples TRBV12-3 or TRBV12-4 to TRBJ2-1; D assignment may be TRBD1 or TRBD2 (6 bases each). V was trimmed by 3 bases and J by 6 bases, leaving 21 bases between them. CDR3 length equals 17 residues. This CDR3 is CASSLRRAGQRGNEQFF. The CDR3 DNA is TGTGCCAGCAGTTTGCGTCGCGCGGGACAAAGGGGCAATGAGCAGTTCTTC.

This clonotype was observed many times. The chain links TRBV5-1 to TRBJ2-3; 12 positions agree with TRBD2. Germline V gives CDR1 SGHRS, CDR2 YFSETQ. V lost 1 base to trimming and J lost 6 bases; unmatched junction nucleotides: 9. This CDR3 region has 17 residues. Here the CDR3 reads CASSLKLAGGRSDTQYF. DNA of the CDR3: TGCGCCAGCAGCTTGAAGCTAGCGGGGGGGCGTAGTGATACGCAGTATTTT.

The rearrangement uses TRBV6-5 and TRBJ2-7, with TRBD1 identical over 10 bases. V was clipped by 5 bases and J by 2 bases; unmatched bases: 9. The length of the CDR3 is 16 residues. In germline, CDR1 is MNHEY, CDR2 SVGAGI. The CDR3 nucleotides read TGTGCCAGCAGTGGGGACCCGGGACAGGGGACCTACGAGCAGTACTTC. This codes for CASSGDPGQGTYEQYF.